This T cell receptor (beta chain) is drawn from a study of graft-versus-host responses after intestinal transplantation. Study details: Recipients were all induced with anti-thymocyte globulin, then given tacrolimus and steroids for 3 to 4 years.

Findings and limits, study-wide: Peak circulating GvH clone levels tracked with early post-transplant HvG declines. There were GvH clones found in recipient marrow, and some of them appeared first in ileum or blood.

A remark on this clone: Its antigen is unknown.

Assay used: immunoSEQ multiplex PCR; TCRdb lists only in-frame clones, some missing. The sample has about 100,000 clones; more than 85% are singletons. The CDR3 has 15 amino acids. CDR1 is GTSNPN, CDR2 SVGIG, per germline (reference sequence). Trimming shortened V by 0 bases and J by 1 base, and 10 bases separated the two germline ends. The clonotype was recovered from a human donor who was the organ donor for an intestinal transplant. The input for sequencing was unstimulated CD4+ T cells sorted from spleen or lymph node cells, taken before transplant. The V and J genes are TRBV30 and TRBJ1-3; D is uncertain. DNA of the CDR3: TGTGCCTGGAGTGTCGCCGTACTATCTGGAAACACCATATATTTT. Translated, it gives CAWSVAVLSGNTIYF.